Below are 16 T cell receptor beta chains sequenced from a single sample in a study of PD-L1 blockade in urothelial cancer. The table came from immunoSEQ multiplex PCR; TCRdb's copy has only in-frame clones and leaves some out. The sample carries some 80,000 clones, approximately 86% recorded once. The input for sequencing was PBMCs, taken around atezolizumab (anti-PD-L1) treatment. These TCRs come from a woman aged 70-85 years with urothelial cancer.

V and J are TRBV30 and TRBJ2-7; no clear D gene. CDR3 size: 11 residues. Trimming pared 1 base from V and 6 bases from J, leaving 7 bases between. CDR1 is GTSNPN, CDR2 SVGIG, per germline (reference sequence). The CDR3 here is CAWSEQIEQYF. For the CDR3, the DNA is TGTGCCTGGAGTGAACAGATCGAGCAGTACTTC.

CDR3 loop: CASSQVTLEETQYF. The CDR3 DNA follows: TGTGCCAGCAGCCAGGTGACACTGGAAGAGACCCAGTACTTC. The chain joins TRBV5-6 to TRBJ2-5; D gene uncertain. CDR3 size: 14 residues. Per germline, CDR1 SGHDT and CDR2 YYEEEE. V was trimmed by 4 bases and J by 3 bases, leaving 13 bases between them.

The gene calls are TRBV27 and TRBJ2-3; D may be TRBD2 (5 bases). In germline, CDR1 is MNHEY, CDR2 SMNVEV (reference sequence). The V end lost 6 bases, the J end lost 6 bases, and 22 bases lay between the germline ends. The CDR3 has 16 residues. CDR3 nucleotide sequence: TGTGCCAGCAGACCCATGGACGGGGTAGTACGCGATACGCAGTATTTT. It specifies CASRPMDGVVRDTQYF.

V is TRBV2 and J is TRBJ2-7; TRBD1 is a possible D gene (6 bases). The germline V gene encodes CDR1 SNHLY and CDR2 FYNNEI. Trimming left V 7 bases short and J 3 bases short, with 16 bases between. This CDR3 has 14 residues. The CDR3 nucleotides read TGTGCCAGCATTGCGGACAGAATGTTCTACGAGCAGTACTTC. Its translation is CASIADRMFYEQYF.

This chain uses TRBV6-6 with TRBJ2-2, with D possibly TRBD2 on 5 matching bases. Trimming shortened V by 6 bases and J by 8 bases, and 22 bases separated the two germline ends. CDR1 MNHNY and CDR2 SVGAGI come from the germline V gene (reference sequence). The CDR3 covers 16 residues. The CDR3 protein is CASSSRGPPDLGELFF. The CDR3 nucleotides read TGTGCCAGCAGCTCGCGCGGACCCCCGGACTTAGGGGAGCTGTTTTTT.

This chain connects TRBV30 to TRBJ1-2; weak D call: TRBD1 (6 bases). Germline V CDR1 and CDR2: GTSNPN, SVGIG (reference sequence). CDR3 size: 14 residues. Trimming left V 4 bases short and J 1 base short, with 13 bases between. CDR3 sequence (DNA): TGTGCCTGGATCTCCGGGGGGCGTAACTATGGCTACACCTTC. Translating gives CAWISGGRNYGYTF.

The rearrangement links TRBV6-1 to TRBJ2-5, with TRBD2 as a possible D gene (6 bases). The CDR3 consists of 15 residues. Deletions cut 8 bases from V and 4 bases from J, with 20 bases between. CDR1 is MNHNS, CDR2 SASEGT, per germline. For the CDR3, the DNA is TGTGCCAGCGTCTTTGAGGGAGGTCCTGGAGAGACCCAGTACTTC. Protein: CASVFEGGPGETQYF.

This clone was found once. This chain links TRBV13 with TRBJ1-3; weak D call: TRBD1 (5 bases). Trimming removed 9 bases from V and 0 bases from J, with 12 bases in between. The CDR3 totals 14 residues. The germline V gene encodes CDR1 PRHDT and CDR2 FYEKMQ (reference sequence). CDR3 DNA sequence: TGTGCCAGTCGTAGGGGTACCTCTGGAAACACCATATATTTT. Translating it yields CASRRGTSGNTIYF.

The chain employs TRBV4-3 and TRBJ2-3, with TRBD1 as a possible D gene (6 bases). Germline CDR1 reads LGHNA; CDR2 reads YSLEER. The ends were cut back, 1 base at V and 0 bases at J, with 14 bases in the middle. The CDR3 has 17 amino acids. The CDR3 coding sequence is TGCGCCAGCAGCCAAGGGCTAGGGACAACCAGCACAGATACGCAGTATTTT. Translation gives CASSQGLGTTSTDTQYF.

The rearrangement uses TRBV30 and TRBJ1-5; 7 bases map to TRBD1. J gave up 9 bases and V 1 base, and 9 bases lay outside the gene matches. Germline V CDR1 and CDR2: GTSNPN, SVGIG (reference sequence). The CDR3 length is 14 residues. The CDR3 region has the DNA TGTGCCTGGAGTGATACAGGGGTCGTTGGGCCCCAGCATTTT. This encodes CAWSDTGVVGPQHF.

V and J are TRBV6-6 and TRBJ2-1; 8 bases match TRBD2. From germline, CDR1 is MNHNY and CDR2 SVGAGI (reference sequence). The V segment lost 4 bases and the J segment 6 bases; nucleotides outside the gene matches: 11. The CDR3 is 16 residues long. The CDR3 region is CASSWLAGPSLNEQFF. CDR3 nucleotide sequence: TGTGCCAGCAGTTGGTTAGCGGGGCCATCTCTCAATGAGCAGTTCTTC.

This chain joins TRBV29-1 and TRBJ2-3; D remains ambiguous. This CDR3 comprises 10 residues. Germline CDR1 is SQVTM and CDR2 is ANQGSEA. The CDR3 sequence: CSMSTDTQYF. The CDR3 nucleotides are TGCAGTATGAGCACAGATACGCAGTATTTT.

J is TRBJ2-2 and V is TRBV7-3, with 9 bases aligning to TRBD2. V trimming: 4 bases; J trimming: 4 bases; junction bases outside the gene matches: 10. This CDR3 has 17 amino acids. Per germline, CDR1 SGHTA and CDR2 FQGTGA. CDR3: CASSSQAGGRITGELFF. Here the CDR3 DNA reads TGTGCCAGCAGCTCTCAAGCGGGGGGACGTATCACCGGGGAGCTGTTTTTT.

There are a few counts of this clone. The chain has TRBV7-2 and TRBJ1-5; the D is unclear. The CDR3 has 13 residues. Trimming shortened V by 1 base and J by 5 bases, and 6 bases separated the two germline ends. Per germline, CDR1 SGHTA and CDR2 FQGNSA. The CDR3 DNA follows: TGTGCCAGCAGCTTAGGGCCCGATCAGCCCCAGCATTTT. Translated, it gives CASSLGPDQPQHF.

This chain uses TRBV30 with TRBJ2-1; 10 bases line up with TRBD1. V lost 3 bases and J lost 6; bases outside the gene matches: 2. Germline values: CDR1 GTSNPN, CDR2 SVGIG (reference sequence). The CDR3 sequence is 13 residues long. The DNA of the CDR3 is TGTGCCTGGAGGAGACAGGGGGCCAATGAGCAGTTCTTC. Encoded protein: CAWRRQGANEQFF.

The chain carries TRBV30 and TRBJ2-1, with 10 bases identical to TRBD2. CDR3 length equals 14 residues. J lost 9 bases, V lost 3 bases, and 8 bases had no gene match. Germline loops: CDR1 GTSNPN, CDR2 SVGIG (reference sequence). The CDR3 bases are TGTGCCTGGAGCCCCGGGACTAGCGTCGTTGAGCAGTTCTTC. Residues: CAWSPGTSVVEQFF.